Shown below are 5 T cell receptor beta chains from a single sample sequenced in a study of cytomegalovirus exposure and HLA in healthy donors. This PCR relied on a set of 60 Vbeta primers and 13 Jbeta primers. Profiled with immunoSEQ multiplex PCR; TCRdb holds only in-frame clones, not every one. The data show some 90,000 clones, 70% to 80% seen once. The specimen was PBMCs. The receptors stem from a young man in good health and CMV-seronegative.

The rearrangement joins TRBV5-4 to TRBJ2-5; 9 positions match TRBD1. The DNA matches TRBJ2-7 better at its end, which makes the J call doubtful. This CDR3 spans 16 amino acids. Germline values: CDR1 SGHNT, CDR2 YYREEE (reference sequence). CDR3 residues: CASSTPGTGSNYEQYF. The CDR3 nucleotides are TGTGCCAGCAGCACTCCGGGGACAGGGTCAAACTACGAGCAGTACTTC.

The chain couples TRBV19 to TRBJ2-1, with 9 bases identical to TRBD2. CDR3 length: 19 residues. The germline CDR1 and CDR2 sequences are LNHDA and SQIVND (reference sequence). J lost 2 bases, V lost 5 bases, and 16 bases had no gene match. CDR3 DNA sequence: TGTGCCAGTAGTCCGGGGTGGGGAAGGACTAGCGAAGCCTACAATGAGCAGTTCTTC. Translated, it gives CASSPGWGRTSEAYNEQFF.

This clone showed up just once. The chain employs TRBV9 and TRBJ2-5, with D possibly TRBD2 on 5 matching bases. Germline CDR1 SGDLS, CDR2 YYNGEE. The CDR3 runs to 18 residues. Trimming shortened V by 0 bases and J by 2 bases, and 20 bases separated the two germline ends. CDR3 amino acids: CASSVGQLVGVAQETQYF. Here the CDR3 DNA reads TGTGCCAGCAGCGTAGGGCAGCTAGTCGGGGTGGCACAAGAGACCCAGTACTTC.

This clone showed up just once. The chain employs TRBV7-9 and TRBJ1-3; TRBD1 matches 8 bases. Germline V gene lookup returns CDR1 SEHNR and CDR2 FQNEAQ (reference sequence). The CDR3 loop spans 15 amino acids. Unmatched junction bases numbered 5, after V lost 5 bases and J lost 2 bases. This CDR3 reads CASSQTGVPGNTIYF. For the CDR3, the DNA is TGTGCCAGCAGCCAGACAGGGGTCCCTGGAAACACCATATATTTT.

Only a few counts were recorded for this clone. The CDR3 DNA follows: TGTGCCAGCAGTTACTCGTACAGGTCCTTGAACACTGAAGCTTTCTTT. Translation gives CASSYSYRSLNTEAFF. The chain couples TRBV6-5 to TRBJ1-1; tentatively, D is TRBD1 (5 bases). Germline CDR1 is MNHEY and CDR2 is SVGAGI. V was clipped by 0 bases and J by 0 bases, with 11 bases between them. The CDR3 has 16 amino acids.